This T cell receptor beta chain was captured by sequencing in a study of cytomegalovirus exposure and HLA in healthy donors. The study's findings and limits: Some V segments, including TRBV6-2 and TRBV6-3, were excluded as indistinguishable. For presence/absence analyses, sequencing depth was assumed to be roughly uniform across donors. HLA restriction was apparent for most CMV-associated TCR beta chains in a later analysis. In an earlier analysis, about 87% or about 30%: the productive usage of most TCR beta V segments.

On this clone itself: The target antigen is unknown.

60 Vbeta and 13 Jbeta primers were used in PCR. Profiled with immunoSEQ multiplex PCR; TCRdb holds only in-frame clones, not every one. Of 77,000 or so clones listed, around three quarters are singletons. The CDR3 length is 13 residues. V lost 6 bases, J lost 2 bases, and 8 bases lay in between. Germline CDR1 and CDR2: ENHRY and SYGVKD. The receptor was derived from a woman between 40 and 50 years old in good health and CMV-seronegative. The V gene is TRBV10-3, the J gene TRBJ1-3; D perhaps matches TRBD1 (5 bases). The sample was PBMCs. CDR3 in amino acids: CAIRGLTGNTIYF. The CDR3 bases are TGTGCCATCAGGGGGCTGACTGGAAACACCATATATTTT.